Presented here are 2 T cell receptor beta chains from one specimen sequenced in a study of T cells in tuberculosis. After thawing and overnight rest, PBMC were stained with GMM-loaded CD1B tetramer, viability dye and anti-CD3 for sorting. The CD1B tetramers carried C32 glucose monomycolate purified from Rhodococcus equi. Generated by immunoSEQ multiplex PCR, the TCRdb table keeps only in-frame clones and is missing some. Here the sample spans roughly 61,000 clones, 70% to 90% being singletons. Sequencing was done on a sample of CD1b-GMM tetramer-negative cells sorted from PBMCs. Receptors were obtained from an adult woman with latent tuberculosis.

CDR3 coding DNA: TGTGCCAGTACCCCTGGAGGGTCGTATAGCAATCAGCCCCAGCATTTT. Its translation is CASTPGGSYSNQPQHF. The V and J genes are TRBV19 and TRBJ1-5, with no clear D. The V gene lost 7 bases and the J gene lost 0 bases, with 16 bases spanning the gap. This CDR3 contains 16 residues. Germline V lookup: CDR1 LNHDA, CDR2 SQIVND (reference sequence).

V and J are TRBV28 and TRBJ1-2; TRBD1 aligns across 7 bases. Germline assignment: CDR1 MDHEN and CDR2 SYDVKM. This CDR3 region has 14 residues. J was trimmed by 6 bases and V by 3 bases; bases with no gene match: 7. The CDR3 sequence: CASSFLAGGHGYTF. The CDR3 DNA reads as TGTGCCAGCAGTTTCTTGGCAGGGGGGCATGGCTACACCTTC.